Below are 14 T cell receptor beta chains sequenced from a single sample in a study of graft-versus-host responses after intestinal transplantation. Profiling relied on immunoSEQ multiplex PCR, and the TCRdb table lists in-frame clones only, not all of them. The table shows around 30,000 clones, with around nine tenths occurring only once. Specimen: PBMCs, collected about 15 months after intestinal transplantation. All receptors come from a human patient who received an intestinal transplant, so some T cells may come from the graft donor.

The J gene is TRBJ1-1, the V gene TRBV2; maybe TRBD1 (6 bases). V lost 3 bases, J lost 5 bases, and 16 bases lay in between. CDR1 is SNHLY, CDR2 FYNNEI, per germline. The CDR3 sequence is 15 residues long. CDR3 coding DNA: TGTGCCAGCAGTGACCAGGGGAAGGGTAGAACTGAAGCTTTCTTT. This gives the protein CASSDQGKGRTEAFF.

The chain links TRBV28 to TRBJ2-7; the match to TRBD2 covers 15 bases. J lost 9 bases, V lost 5 bases, and 14 bases had no gene match. This CDR3 is built from 17 residues. The germline CDR1 and CDR2 sequences are MDHEN and SYDVKM. CDR3 sequence reads: CASSPRTSGRVPLSQYF. The CDR3, as DNA: TGTGCCAGCAGTCCCCGGACTAGCGGGAGGGTCCCTTTGTCGCAGTACTTC.

This chain uses TRBV5-1 with TRBJ1-1, with no clear D. The V gene's germline CDR1 is SGHRS and CDR2 YFSETQ. V lost 5 bases to trimming and J lost 0 bases, with 5 bases between them. The CDR3 totals 12 residues. CDR3 protein: CASRAVNTEAFF. The DNA of the CDR3 is TGCGCCAGCAGGGCGGTGAACACTGAAGCTTTCTTT.

CDR3 loop: CASSSEERIYQSRANVLTF. The CDR3 coding sequence is TGTGCCAGCAGTAGTGAGGAGCGTATTTACCAAAGTCGGGCCAACGTCCTGACTTTC. The chain links TRBV6-7 to TRBJ2-6; D is uncertain. TRBV6-7 is noted as an ORF with a role that remains uncertain. Trimming cost V 5 bases and J 5 bases, with 25 bases left between them. This CDR3 contains 19 residues.

This chain joins TRBV23-1 and TRBJ2-2, with D tentatively TRBD2 (6 bases). TRBV23-1 is an open reading frame whose function is uncertain. The V end lost 6 bases, the J end lost 2 bases, and 13 bases lay between the germline ends. The CDR3 totals 15 residues. The CDR3 loop reads CASSLGGENTGELFF. CDR3 coding DNA: TGCGCCAGCAGCCTAGGAGGGGAAAACACCGGGGAGCTGTTTTTT.

V gene TRBV15 combines with J gene TRBJ1-4; the D is unclear. V was cut by 9 bases and J by 8 bases, with 13 bases left in between. CDR1 is LNHNV and CDR2 is YYDKDF in the germline V gene (reference sequence). The CDR3 covers 12 residues. CDR3 coding DNA: TGTGCCACTCGGGAGGCCGGGGAAAAACTGTTTTTT. This sequence encodes CATREAGEKLFF.

The chain joins TRBV5-1 to TRBJ1-1, with D uncertain. In germline, CDR1 is SGHRS, CDR2 YFSETQ. The CDR3 covers 15 residues. The V end lost 5 bases, the J end lost 1 base, and 15 bases lay between the germline ends. This CDR3 reads CASRDFGVPNTEAFF. DNA of the CDR3: TGCGCCAGCAGAGATTTCGGGGTCCCGAACACTGAAGCTTTCTTT.

The V call is TRBV6-6, the J call TRBJ2-5; D ambiguous. The CDR3 runs 13 residues. V lost 2 bases and J 5 bases, leaving 9 bases between the germline ends. Germline-derived CDR1 and CDR2 are MNHNY and SVGAGI (reference sequence). The chain's CDR3 is CASSYGHRETQYF. In DNA form, the CDR3 reads TGTGCCAGCAGTTACGGGCACCGTGAGACCCAGTACTTC.

CDR3 residues: CASNSGPGVRNQPQHF. The CDR3 coding sequence is TGTGCCAGTAATTCGGGGCCCGGGGTCCGCAATCAGCCCCAGCATTTT. This chain uses TRBV19 with TRBJ1-5; a possible D gene is TRBD1 (5 bases). V lost 7 bases, J lost 2 bases, and 18 bases lay in between. CDR1 and CDR2 from the germline V gene are LNHDA and SQIVND (reference sequence). The CDR3 spans 16 residues.

V and J are TRBV29-1 and TRBJ2-3, with 8 bases identical to TRBD2. The CDR3 runs 15 residues. Germline assignment: CDR1 SQVTM and CDR2 ANQGSEA. Trimming removed 0 bases from V and 5 bases from J; junction bases left unmatched: 7. CDR3 DNA sequence: TGCAGCGTTGAAGATCGGGAGGGGGTGCAAGATACGCAGTATTTT. This encodes CSVEDREGVQDTQYF.

The gene calls are TRBV2 and TRBJ1-5; D is unresolved. CDR1 and CDR2 from the germline V gene are SNHLY and FYNNEI. Trimming took 6 bases from V and 6 from J, leaving 9 bases between them. This CDR3 is built from 12 residues. The CDR3 sequence is CASRRIGQPQHF. Written as DNA, the CDR3 is TGTGCCAGCAGACGGATTGGTCAGCCCCAGCATTTT.

V is TRBV6-1 and J is TRBJ1-5, with 11 bases fitting TRBD1. Germline V CDR1 and CDR2: MNHNS, SASEGT. V dropped 5 bases and J dropped 1; count of bases not matched to a gene: 7. The CDR3 extends over 17 amino acids. CDR3 sequence: CASSQGQGAPSNQPQHF. Written as DNA, the CDR3 is TGTGCCAGCAGTCAAGGACAGGGGGCGCCGAGCAATCAGCCCCAGCATTTT.

The CDR3, as DNA: TGTGCCAGCAGCCGAAACTCTGGAAACACCATATATTTT. Its translation is CASSRNSGNTIYF. The chain has TRBV11-2 and TRBJ1-3; D ambiguous. The CDR3 is 13 amino acids. V was clipped by 5 bases and J by 0 bases, with 5 bases between them. Per germline, CDR1 SGHAT and CDR2 FQNNGV.

The V gene is TRBV6-1, the J gene TRBJ1-2, with D possibly TRBD1 on 5 matching bases. Trimming left V 1 base short and J 7 bases short, with 16 bases between. This CDR3 comprises 15 residues. Germline V gene data show CDR1 as MNHNS and CDR2 as SASEGT. The DNA of the CDR3 is TGTGCCAGCAGTGAAGGGTCAGGGTCGAGACGTGGCTACACCTTC. Translating it yields CASSEGSGSRRGYTF.